The 3 T cell receptor beta chains given below trace back to one sample, sequenced in a study of blood T cells in healthy people across ages. Primed by a sample-barcoded 5' primer and a J-beta primer mix, a second PCR proceeded for about 7 to 11 cycles. Using its own MiXCR run on the 5' RACE reads, TCRdb lists one record per CDR3 protein. The sample consists of just under 750,000 distinct CDR3 sequences, roughly 20% of them appearing once. The sample comprised blood. The origin of the receptors is a man between 65 and 85 years old in good health.

The rearrangement uses TRBV12-3 or TRBV12-4 and TRBJ2-1; 8 nucleotides agree with TRBD1. This CDR3 comprises 13 residues. V gave up 7 bases and J gave up 8 bases; unmatched junction bases: 7. The CDR3 is CASTTGEVHEQFF. CDR3 nucleotides: TGTGCCAGCACGACAGGGGAAGTCCATGAGCAGTTCTTC.

V is TRBV2 and J is TRBJ1-3; 9 bases agree with TRBD1. Germline trimming cut 0 bases from V and 0 bases from J; bases unmatched to any gene: 3. Germline V gives CDR1 SNHLY, CDR2 FYNNEI. This CDR3 spans 17 amino acids. The CDR3 spells CASSEAGTGSSGNTIYF. CDR3 DNA sequence: TGTGCCAGCAGTGAAGCCGGGACAGGGAGCTCTGGAAACACCATATATTTT.

The V and J genes are TRBV21-1 and TRBJ2-1; whether TRBD1, the table's D call, matches the DNA was not checked. The better agreement between TRBJ2-7 and the DNA end casts doubt on the J call. TRBV21-1 corresponds to a pseudogene. CDR3 length equals 22 residues. As DNA, the CDR3 is TGTGCCAGCAGCAAACGTCTTTGGGAGGGGCGCCTCCCACCTTTCCCCCCCTACGAGCAGTACTTC. It codes for CASSKRLWEGRLPPFPPYEQYF.